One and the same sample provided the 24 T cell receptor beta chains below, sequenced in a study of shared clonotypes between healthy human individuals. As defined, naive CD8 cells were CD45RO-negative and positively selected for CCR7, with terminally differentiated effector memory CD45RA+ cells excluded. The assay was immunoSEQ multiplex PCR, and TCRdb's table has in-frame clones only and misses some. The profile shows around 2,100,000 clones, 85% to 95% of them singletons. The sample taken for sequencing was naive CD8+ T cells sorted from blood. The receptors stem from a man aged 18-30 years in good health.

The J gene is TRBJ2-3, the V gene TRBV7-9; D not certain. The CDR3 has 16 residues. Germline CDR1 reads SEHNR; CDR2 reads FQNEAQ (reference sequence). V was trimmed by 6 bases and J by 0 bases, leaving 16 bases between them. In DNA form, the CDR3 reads TGTGCCAGCAGTTTTAGGACGTCTCCTAGCACAGATACGCAGTATTTT. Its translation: CASSFRTSPSTDTQYF. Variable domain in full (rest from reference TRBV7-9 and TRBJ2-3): DTGVSQNPRHKITKRGQNVTFRCDPISEHNRLYWYRQTLGQGPEFLTYFQNEAQLEKSRLLSDRFSAERPKGSFSTLEIQRTEQGDSAMYLCASSFRTSPSTDTQYFGPGTRLTVL.

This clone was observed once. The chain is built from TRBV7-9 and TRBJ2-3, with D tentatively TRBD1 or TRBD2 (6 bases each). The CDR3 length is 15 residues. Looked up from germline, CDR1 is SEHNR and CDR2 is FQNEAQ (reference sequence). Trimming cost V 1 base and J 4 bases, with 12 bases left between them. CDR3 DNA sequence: TGTGCCAGCAGCTTAGTAGGGGGGCTTGCAGATACGCAGTATTTT. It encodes CASSLVGGLADTQYF. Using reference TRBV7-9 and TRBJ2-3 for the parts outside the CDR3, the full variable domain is DTGVSQNPRHKITKRGQNVTFRCDPISEHNRLYWYRQTLGQGPEFLTYFQNEAQLEKSRLLSDRFSAERPKGSFSTLEIQRTEQGDSAMYLCASSLVGGLADTQYFGPGTRLTVL.

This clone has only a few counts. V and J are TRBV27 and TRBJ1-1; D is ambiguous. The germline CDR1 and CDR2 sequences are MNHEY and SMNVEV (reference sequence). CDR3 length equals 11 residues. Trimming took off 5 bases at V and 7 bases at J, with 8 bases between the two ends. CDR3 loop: CASSQGDEAFF. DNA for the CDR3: TGTGCCAGCAGTCAAGGTGATGAAGCTTTCTTT.

The CDR3 region is CASSVVSSPSNEQFF. The CDR3 region has the DNA TGTGCCAGCAGCGTAGTTTCTAGCCCCAGCAATGAGCAGTTCTTC. The chain uses TRBV9 and TRBJ2-1; TRBD2 might be the D (5 bases). In germline, CDR1 is SGDLS, CDR2 YYNGEE. The CDR3 consists of 15 residues. The V gene lost 0 bases and the J gene lost 6 bases, with 13 bases spanning the gap.

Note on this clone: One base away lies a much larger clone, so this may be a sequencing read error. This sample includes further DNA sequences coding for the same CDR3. In DNA, the CDR3 is TGTGCCAGCAGCCTGGGACAGGGCTACGAGCAGTACTTC. Amino acid sequence: CASSLGQGYEQYF. The rearrangement uses TRBV6-5 and TRBJ2-7, with 9 bases lining up with TRBD1. The ends lost 6 bases at V and 3 bases at J; junction bases unmatched: 3. CDR3 length: 13 amino acids. Looked up from germline, CDR1 is MNHEY and CDR2 is SVGAGI.

The CDR3 loop is CASSGDTSGGTYNEQFF. The CDR3 coding sequence is TGTGCCAGCAGTGGGGATACTAGCGGGGGGACTTACAATGAGCAGTTCTTC. This chain links TRBV2 with TRBJ2-1, with 12 bases fitting TRBD2. Unmatched junction bases numbered 8, after V lost 4 bases and J lost 4 bases. This CDR3 region has 17 residues. The germline CDR1 and CDR2 sequences are SNHLY and FYNNEI.

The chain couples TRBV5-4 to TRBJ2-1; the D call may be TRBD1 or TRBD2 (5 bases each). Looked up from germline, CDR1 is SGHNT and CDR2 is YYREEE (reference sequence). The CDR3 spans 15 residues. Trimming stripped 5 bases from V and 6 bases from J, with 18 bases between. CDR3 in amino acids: CASRNFRDPRNEQFF. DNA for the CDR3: TGTGCCAGCAGGAATTTCCGGGACCCCCGCAATGAGCAGTTCTTC.

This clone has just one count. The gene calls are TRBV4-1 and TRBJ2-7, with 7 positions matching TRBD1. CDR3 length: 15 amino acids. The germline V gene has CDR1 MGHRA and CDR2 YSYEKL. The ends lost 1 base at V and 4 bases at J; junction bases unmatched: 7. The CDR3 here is CASSQAAGGRYEQYF. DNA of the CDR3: TGCGCCAGCAGCCAAGCAGCAGGGGGTAGATACGAGCAGTACTTC.

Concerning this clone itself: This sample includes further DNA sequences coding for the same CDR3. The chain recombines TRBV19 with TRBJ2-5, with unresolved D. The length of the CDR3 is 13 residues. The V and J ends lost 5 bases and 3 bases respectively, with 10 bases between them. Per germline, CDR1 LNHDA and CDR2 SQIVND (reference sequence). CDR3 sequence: CASSSDGEETQYF. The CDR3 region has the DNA TGTGCCAGTAGTTCGGACGGAGAAGAGACCCAGTACTTC.

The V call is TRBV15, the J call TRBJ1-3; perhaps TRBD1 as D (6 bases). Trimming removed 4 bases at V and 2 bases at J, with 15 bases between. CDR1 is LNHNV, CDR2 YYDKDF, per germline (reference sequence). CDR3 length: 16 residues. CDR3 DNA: TGTGCCACCAGCACTCATTCAGGGGCCACTGGAAACACCATATATTTT. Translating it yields CATSTHSGATGNTIYF.

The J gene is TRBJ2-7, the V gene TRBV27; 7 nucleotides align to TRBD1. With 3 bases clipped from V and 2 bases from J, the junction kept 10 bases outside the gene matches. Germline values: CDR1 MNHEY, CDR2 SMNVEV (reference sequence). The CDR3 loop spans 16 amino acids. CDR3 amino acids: CASSFSTGEAPYEQYF. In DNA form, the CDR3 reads TGTGCCAGCAGTTTTTCTACAGGGGAAGCCCCCTACGAGCAGTACTTC.

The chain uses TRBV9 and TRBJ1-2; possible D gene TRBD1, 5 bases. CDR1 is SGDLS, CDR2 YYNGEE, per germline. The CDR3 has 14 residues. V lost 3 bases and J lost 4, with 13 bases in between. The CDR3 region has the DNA TGTGCCAGCAGCGCAACCGGGGACGCCTATGGCTACACCTTC. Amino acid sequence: CASSATGDAYGYTF.

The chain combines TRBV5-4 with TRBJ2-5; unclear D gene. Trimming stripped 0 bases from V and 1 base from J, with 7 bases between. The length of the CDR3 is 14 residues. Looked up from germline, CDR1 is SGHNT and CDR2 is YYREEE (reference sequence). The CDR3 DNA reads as TGTGCCAGCAGCTTGGCAGAAAGCCAAGAGACCCAGTACTTC. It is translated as CASSLAESQETQYF.

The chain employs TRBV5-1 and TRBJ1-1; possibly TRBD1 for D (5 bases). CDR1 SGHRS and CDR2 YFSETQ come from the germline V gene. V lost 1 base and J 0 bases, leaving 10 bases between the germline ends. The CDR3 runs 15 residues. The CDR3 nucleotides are TGCGCCAGCAGCTTGACGGCAGGGATGAACACTGAAGCTTTCTTT. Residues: CASSLTAGMNTEAFF.

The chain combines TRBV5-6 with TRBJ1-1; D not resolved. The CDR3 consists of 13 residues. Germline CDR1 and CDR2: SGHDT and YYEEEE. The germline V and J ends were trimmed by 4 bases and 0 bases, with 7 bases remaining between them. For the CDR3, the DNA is TGTGCCAGCAGCATACCCATGAACACTGAAGCTTTCTTT. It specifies CASSIPMNTEAFF. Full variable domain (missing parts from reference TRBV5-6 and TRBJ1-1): DAGVTQSPTHLIKTRGQQVTLRCSPKSGHDTVSWYQQALGQGPQFIFQYYEEEERQRGNFPDRFSGHQFPNYSSELNVNALLLGDSALYLCASSIPMNTEAFFGQGTRLTVV.

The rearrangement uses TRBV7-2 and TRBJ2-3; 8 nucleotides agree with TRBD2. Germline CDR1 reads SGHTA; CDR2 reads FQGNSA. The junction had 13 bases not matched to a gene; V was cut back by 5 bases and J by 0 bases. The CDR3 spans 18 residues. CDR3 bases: TGTGCCAGCAGCCTACTTAGCGGGGCCCCACTGAGCACAGATACGCAGTATTTT. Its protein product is CASSLLSGAPLSTDTQYF.

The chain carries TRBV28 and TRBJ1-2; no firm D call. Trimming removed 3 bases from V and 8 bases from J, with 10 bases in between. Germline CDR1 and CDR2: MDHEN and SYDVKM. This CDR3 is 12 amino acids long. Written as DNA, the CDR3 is TGTGCCAGCAGTTTCTCCGGGTTGGGCTACACCTTC. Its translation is CASSFSGLGYTF.

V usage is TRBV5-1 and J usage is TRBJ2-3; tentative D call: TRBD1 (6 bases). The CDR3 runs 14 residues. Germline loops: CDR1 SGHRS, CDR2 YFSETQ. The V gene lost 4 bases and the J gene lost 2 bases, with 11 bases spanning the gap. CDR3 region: CASSNRDTTDTQYF. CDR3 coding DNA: TGCGCCAGCAGCAACCGGGACACCACAGATACGCAGTATTTT.

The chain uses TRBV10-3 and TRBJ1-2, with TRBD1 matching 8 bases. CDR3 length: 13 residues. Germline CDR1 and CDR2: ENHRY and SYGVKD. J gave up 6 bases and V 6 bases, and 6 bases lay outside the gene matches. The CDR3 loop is CAIRGTGWDGYTF. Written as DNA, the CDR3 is TGTGCCATCAGAGGGACAGGTTGGGATGGCTACACCTTC.

CDR3 DNA sequence: TGTGCCAGCAGCCAGGGAGGAGACATTCAGTACTTC. Residues: CASSQGGDIQYF. J is TRBJ2-4 and V is TRBV5-4; D perhaps matches TRBD2 (6 bases). From germline, CDR1 is SGHNT and CDR2 YYREEE (reference sequence). This CDR3 contains 12 residues. Trimming cost V 4 bases and J 8 bases, with 10 bases left between them. Full variable domain (missing parts from reference TRBV5-4 and TRBJ2-4): ETGVTQSPTHLIKTRGQQVTLRCSSQSGHNTVSWYQQALGQGPQFIFQYYREEENGRGNFPPRFSGLQFPNYSSELNVNALELDDSALYLCASSQGGDIQYFGAGTRLSVL.

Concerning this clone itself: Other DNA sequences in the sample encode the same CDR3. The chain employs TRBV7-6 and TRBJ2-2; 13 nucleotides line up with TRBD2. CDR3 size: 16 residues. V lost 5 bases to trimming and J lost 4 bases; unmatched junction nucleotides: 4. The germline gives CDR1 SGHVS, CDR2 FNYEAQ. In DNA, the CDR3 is TGTGCCAGCAGCCGTACTAGCGGGGGGGGCACCGGGGAGCTGTTTTTT. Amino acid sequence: CASSRTSGGGTGELFF.

CDR3 amino acids: CSVDLTTLAVNTEAFF. In DNA form, the CDR3 reads TGCAGCGTTGATCTGACAACACTGGCTGTGAACACTGAAGCTTTCTTT. The chain carries TRBV29-1 and TRBJ1-1; D gene unclear. V lost 3 bases to trimming and J lost 0 bases, with 17 bases between them. This CDR3 has 16 residues. Looked up from germline, CDR1 is SQVTM and CDR2 is ANQGSEA.

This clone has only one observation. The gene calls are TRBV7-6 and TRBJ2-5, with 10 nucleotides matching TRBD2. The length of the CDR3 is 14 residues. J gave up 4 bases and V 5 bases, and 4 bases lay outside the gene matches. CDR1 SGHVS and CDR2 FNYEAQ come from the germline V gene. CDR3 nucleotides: TGTGCCAGCAGCCCGAGCGGGGGGGGAGAGACCCAGTACTTC. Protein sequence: CASSPSGGGETQYF. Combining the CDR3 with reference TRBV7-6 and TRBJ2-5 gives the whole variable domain GAGVSQSPRYKVTKRGQDVALRCDPISGHVSLYWYRQALGQGPEFLTYFNYEAQQDKSGLPNDRFSAERPEGSISTLTIQRTEQRDSAMYRCASSPSGGGETQYFGPGTRLLVL.

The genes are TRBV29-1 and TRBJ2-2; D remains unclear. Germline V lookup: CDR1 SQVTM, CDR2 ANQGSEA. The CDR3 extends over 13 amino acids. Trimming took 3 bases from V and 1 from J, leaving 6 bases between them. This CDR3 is CSVDTENTGELFF. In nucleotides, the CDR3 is TGCAGCGTTGATACAGAGAACACCGGGGAGCTGTTTTTT.